This T cell receptor (beta chain) was found in a study of T cell changes during pregnancy in multiple sclerosis. Sequencing was performed with immunoSEQ multiplex PCR; in TCRdb, only in-frame clones are kept and a portion is missing. The data show 60,000 to 85,000 clones, around 90% seen once. This clonotype was obtained from a female donor in good health, enrolled as a control in a pregnancy study. Sequenced material: peripheral blood, taken in the second trimester of pregnancy.

CDR3 sequence: CASSQLQGAQAGYTF. CDR3 coding DNA: TGTGCCAGCAGCCAATTACAGGGGGCGCAAGCTGGCTACACCTTC. This chain joins TRBV16 and TRBJ1-2; 9 bases fit TRBD1. Unmatched junction bases numbered 7, after V lost 1 base and J lost 7 bases. The CDR3 is 15 residues long. From germline, CDR1 is KGHSY and CDR2 FQNENV.